Here is one T cell receptor beta chain with its context. Source study methods: Scientists estimated how many nucleated cells there were by amplifying reference gene primers. TCRdb's copy holds only in-frame clones and misses some; the assay was immunoSEQ multiplex PCR. V, J and clone size reflect that table, while D and trimming were determined from the DNA. The data contain roughly 320,000 clones, approximately 84% of them singletons. These data are taken from a study of blood T cell repertoires in COVID-19. Looking at the study overall: T cells, B-cell-depleted T cells, or PBMCs supplied cDNA or gDNA.

The participants were between roughly 18 and 90 years old and came from some 23 US areas. Each recovered donor of Cohort 3 presented with two negative PCRs, clearance, or symptom resolution. This CDR3 comprises 11 residues. Trimming pared 4 bases from V and 7 bases from J, leaving 5 bases between. Germline loops: CDR1 MNHEY, CDR2 SMNVEV (reference sequence). Sequenced material: PBMCs or T cells enriched from blood (not recorded which). This sequence was found in a man aged 25-45 years who had recovered from COVID-19. The V and J genes are TRBV27 and TRBJ2-1; a possible D gene is TRBD2 (5 bases). This CDR3 is CASSSGNEQFF. Written as DNA, the CDR3 is TGTGCCAGCAGTTCGGGGAATGAGCAGTTCTTC.